The 26 T cell receptor beta chains below were found in one sample sequenced in a study of T cells after yellow fever vaccination. In TCRdb, the 5' RACE reads were re-called with MiXCR into one record per CDR3 protein. The sample has about 400,000 distinct CDR3 sequences, roughly 6.1% seen once. Sample: PBMCs, taken 5 days after the yellow fever booster vaccination. The receptors were sampled from a man aged 30 to 45 who received the YFV17D yellow fever vaccine.

This clonotype was counted between two and nine times. The chain links TRBV11-1 to TRBJ2-6, with 7 bases identical to TRBD2. With 1 base clipped from V and 1 base from J, the junction kept 7 bases outside the gene matches. The CDR3 runs 18 residues. CDR1 SGHAT and CDR2 FQDESV come from the germline V gene (reference sequence). CDR3 loop: CASSLEGGNSSGANVLTF. The CDR3 coding sequence is TGTGCCAGCAGCTTAGAGGGAGGGAATTCGTCTGGGGCCAACGTCCTGACTTTC.

The table lists this clonotype with many counts. This chain connects TRBV7-2 to TRBJ1-1; D unresolved. The V end was cut by 2 bases, the J end by 0 bases, with 4 bases between. CDR3 length: 13 residues. Germline CDR1 is SGHTA and CDR2 is FQGNSA. CDR3 nucleotides: TGTGCCAGCAGCTTAAACGTGAACACTGAAGCTTTCTTT. Amino acids: CASSLNVNTEAFF. Variable domain in full (rest from reference TRBV7-2 and TRBJ1-1): GAGVSQSPSNKVTEKGKDVELRCDPISGHTALYWYRQSLGQGLEFLIYFQGNSAPDKSGLPSDRFSAERTGGSVSTLTIQRTQQEDSAVYLCASSLNVNTEAFFGQGTRLTVV.

This clonotype was picked up a small number of times. V and J are TRBV30 and TRBJ1-2; D possibly corresponds to TRBD1 (5 bases). From germline, CDR1 is GTSNPN and CDR2 SVGIG (reference sequence). Between the trimmed V and J ends, which lost 8 bases and 6 bases, there was a span of 25 bases. CDR3 length: 15 residues. The CDR3: CASIGTRAGRDGYTF. Written as DNA, the CDR3 is TGTGCCAGTATCGGAACGAGGGCAGGGCGGGATGGCTACACCTTC.

About this clonotype itself: The junction shows a germline mismatch at one end, possibly a read error. The chain joins TRBV29-1 to TRBJ2-7; 8 bases fit TRBD1. The CDR3 is made up of 13 amino acids. Germline V gene data show CDR1 as SQVTM and CDR2 as ANQGSEA. The CDR3 is CSVQDRATYEQNF. DNA for the CDR3: TGCAGCGTTCAGGACAGGGCCACCTACGAGCAGAACTTC.

This sequence joins TRBV20-1 and TRBJ2-1, with TRBD2 identical over 12 bases. V lost 0 bases to trimming and J lost 9 bases; unmatched junction nucleotides: 6. Germline CDR1 DFQATT, CDR2 SNEGSKA (reference sequence). The CDR3 contains 15 residues. The chain's CDR3 is CSARDASGRAVEQFF. DNA of the CDR3: TGCAGTGCTAGAGATGCTAGCGGGAGGGCCGTTGAGCAGTTCTTC.

This clonotype was seen repeatedly, ten times or more. The J gene is TRBJ2-1, the V gene TRBV9; no reliable D call. The germline V and J ends were trimmed by 0 bases and 6 bases, with 13 bases remaining between them. Germline CDR1 reads SGDLS; CDR2 reads YYNGEE. CDR3 size: 15 residues. This CDR3 is CASSVAPSPSNEQFF. CDR3 coding DNA: TGTGCCAGCAGCGTAGCCCCCTCTCCAAGCAATGAGCAGTTCTTC.

The sample holds a few counts of this clonotype. The rearrangement links TRBV6-1 to TRBJ2-1; 8 bases are shared with TRBD2. CDR3 length: 16 residues. The V gene end was trimmed by 6 bases and the J gene end by 4 bases; junction bases not matched to a gene: 11. Looked up from germline, CDR1 is MNHNS and CDR2 is SASEGT. This CDR3 is CASSPFTGGPYNEQFF. The CDR3 DNA follows: TGTGCCAGCAGCCCCTTCACGGGAGGGCCATACAATGAGCAGTTCTTC.

Many counts were recorded for this clonotype. The chain employs TRBV28 and TRBJ2-7; D may be TRBD1 (5 bases). CDR3 length: 14 residues. The germline V and J ends were trimmed by 5 bases and 6 bases, with 17 bases remaining between them. Germline CDR1 is MDHEN and CDR2 is SYDVKM. The chain's CDR3 is CASSQPTERREQYF. In DNA form, the CDR3 reads TGTGCCAGCAGTCAACCGACAGAGCGTCGCGAGCAGTACTTC.

The chain employs TRBV12-3 or TRBV12-4 and TRBJ1-4; maybe TRBD1 (5 bases). There are 15 residues in the CDR3. V was cut by 1 base and J by 6 bases, with 12 bases left in between. The CDR3 protein is CASSLGGFWDEKLFF. The CDR3 coding sequence is TGTGCCAGCAGTTTAGGGGGCTTCTGGGATGAAAAACTGTTTTTT.

The rearrangement links TRBV11-1 to TRBJ1-2; D unresolved. The germline V gene encodes CDR1 SGHAT and CDR2 FQDESV (reference sequence). The CDR3 totals 15 residues. The ends were cut back, 2 bases at V and 6 bases at J, with 16 bases in the middle. CDR3 residues: CASSLLGRSNHGYTF. DNA for the CDR3: TGTGCCAGCAGCTTACTCGGCAGGTCGAACCATGGCTACACCTTC.

This clonotype has a handful of counts. V is TRBV18 and J is TRBJ2-7; D is unresolved. The CDR3 has 13 amino acids. Trimming cost V 3 bases and J 4 bases, with 10 bases left between them. Germline CDR1 and CDR2: KGHSH and LQKENI. The CDR3 region is CASSPLSDYEQYF. CDR3 nucleotides: TGTGCCAGCTCACCCCTCAGTGATTACGAGCAGTACTTC.

The V and J genes are TRBV29-1 and TRBJ2-1; TRBD2 matches at 11 bases. Germline V lookup: CDR1 SQVTM, CDR2 ANQGSEA. V was pared by 6 bases and J by 9 bases, with 10 bases of the junction left unmatched. The CDR3 covers 14 residues. DNA for the CDR3: TGCAGCGTGCCCGTAGCGGGAGGGCCCACTGAGCAGTTCTTC. As protein: CSVPVAGGPTEQFF.

There are many counts of this clonotype. The genes are TRBV10-2 and TRBJ2-4, with D unresolved. The CDR3 sequence is 15 residues long. CDR1 WSHSY and CDR2 SAAADI come from the germline V gene. V was trimmed by 3 bases and J by 0 bases, leaving 9 bases between them. Written as DNA, the CDR3 is TGCGCCAGCAGTGATCCTGACGGAGCCAAAAACATTCAGTACTTC. This gives the protein CASSDPDGAKNIQYF.

This clonotype has a count of ten or more. The gene calls are TRBV30 and TRBJ2-4; D might be TRBD1 (6 bases). The germline V gene encodes CDR1 GTSNPN and CDR2 SVGIG (reference sequence). The V end was cut by 8 bases, the J end by 0 bases, with 17 bases between. CDR3 length: 15 residues. As DNA, the CDR3 is TGTGCCGGGGGACAAGGGTCCCTAGCCAAAAACATTCAGTACTTC. Encoded protein: CAGGQGSLAKNIQYF.

The CDR3 bases are TGTGCCAGTAGGGGACAGGGTCTAGGTCAGCCCCAGCATTTT. This sequence encodes CASRGQGLGQPQHF. J is TRBJ1-5 and V is TRBV19; 9 bases line up with TRBD1. Trimming cost V 6 bases and J 6 bases; bases outside gene matches: 6. The CDR3 is 14 amino acids. Germline V lookup: CDR1 LNHDA, CDR2 SQIVND (reference sequence).

CDR3 protein: CASSLKREGPWELFF. In DNA, the CDR3 is TGTGCCAGCAGCTTAAAGCGGGAGGGCCCTTGGGAGCTGTTTTTT. V is TRBV7-2 and J is TRBJ2-2, with TRBD2 identical over 10 bases. Unmatched junction bases numbered 6, after V lost 2 bases and J lost 9 bases. There are 15 residues in the CDR3. Looked up from germline, CDR1 is SGHTA and CDR2 is FQGNSA.

This clonotype was seen more than once but under ten times. The chain joins TRBV3-1 to TRBJ1-5; no reliable D call. The CDR3 is made up of 14 amino acids. V was pared by 1 base and J by 4 bases, with 8 bases between. Germline V gene lookup returns CDR1 LGHDT and CDR2 YNNKEL (reference sequence). The chain's CDR3 is CASSQGRINQPQHF. In nucleotides, the CDR3 is TGTGCCAGCAGCCAAGGGAGGATTAATCAGCCCCAGCATTTT.

As to this clonotype: A single base separates this from a much larger clone, so it may be a read error. The chain employs TRBV10-3 and TRBJ2-1; 7 nucleotides agree with TRBD1. This CDR3 has 16 amino acids. Germline V gene sequence: CDR1 ENHRY, CDR2 SYGVKD. The CDR3 protein is CAISESTPGQYNEQSF. The CDR3 DNA follows: TGTGCCATCAGTGAGTCGACCCCGGGACAGTACAATGAGCAGTCCTTC.

Many counts were recorded for this clonotype. The chain uses TRBV23-1 and TRBJ2-7, with D perhaps given as TRBD1 or TRBD2 (5 bases each). TRBV23-1 is an open reading frame whose function is uncertain. The CDR3 consists of 15 residues. The V gene lost 3 bases and the J gene lost 4 bases, with 16 bases spanning the gap. The CDR3 reads CASSQRGSSMYEQYF. CDR3 nucleotides: TGCGCCAGCAGTCAGAGGGGATCTAGTATGTACGAGCAGTACTTC.

This clonotype was seen a handful of times. This chain connects TRBV29-1 to TRBJ1-2; D remains unclear. The CDR3 is 10 amino acids. Germline assignment: CDR1 SQVTM and CDR2 ANQGSEA. The ends were cut back, 7 bases at V and 6 bases at J, with 9 bases in the middle. Here the CDR3 reads CSGAQDGYTF. The CDR3 DNA follows: TGCAGCGGAGCCCAGGATGGCTACACCTTC.

The table lists this clonotype with many counts. The genes are TRBV28 and TRBJ2-4, with 8 bases identical to TRBD1. The germline V gene encodes CDR1 MDHEN and CDR2 SYDVKM. The CDR3 has 12 residues. V was pared by 6 bases and J by 16 bases, with 11 bases of the junction left unmatched. The CDR3: CASRFDRGPPYF. CDR3 nucleotide sequence: TGTGCCAGCAGGTTCGACAGGGGCCCTCCCTACTTC.

As regards this clonotype: A read error may produce the germline difference seen at one junction end. This chain links TRBV3-1 with TRBJ2-1; 9 nucleotides line up with TRBD2. Germline V gene lookup returns CDR1 LGHDT and CDR2 YNNKEL (reference sequence). CDR3 length equals 18 residues. CDR3 region: CACSPPGSGSVPYNEQFF. CDR3 coding DNA: TGTGCCTGCAGTCCCCCGGGTAGCGGGAGTGTCCCCTACAATGAGCAGTTCTTC.

This clonotype showed up just a few times. J is TRBJ1-2 and V is TRBV10-2; perhaps TRBD1 as D (5 bases). CDR3 length: 16 amino acids. Looked up from germline, CDR1 is WSHSY and CDR2 is SAAADI. Trimming took 3 bases from V and 5 from J, leaving 19 bases between them. CDR3 nucleotide sequence: TGCGCCAGCAGTGACTTGGACACCCAGAACCGATATGGCTACACCTTC. Translated, it gives CASSDLDTQNRYGYTF.

This clonotype was seen at least ten times. As DNA, the CDR3 is TGCGCCAGCAGCTTGAGCGGGACAGGGACGCCCCAGCATTTT. This encodes CASSLSGTGTPQHF. The rearrangement links TRBV5-1 to TRBJ1-5, with TRBD1 identical over 9 bases. With 1 base clipped from V and 9 bases from J, the junction kept 5 bases outside the gene matches. The germline V gene has CDR1 SGHRS and CDR2 YFSETQ. This CDR3 spans 14 amino acids.

J is TRBJ1-5 and V is TRBV7-2; D gene unclear. The germline gives CDR1 SGHTA, CDR2 FQGNSA. The CDR3 is 13 residues long. V lost 0 bases to trimming and J lost 10 bases, with 10 bases between them. As DNA, the CDR3 is TGTGCCAGCAGCTTAGCGGGTCCACCTCCCCAGCATTTT. This codes for CASSLAGPPPQHF. Full variable domain (missing parts from reference TRBV7-2 and TRBJ1-5): GAGVSQSPSNKVTEKGKDVELRCDPISGHTALYWYRQSLGQGLEFLIYFQGNSAPDKSGLPSDRFSAERTGGSVSTLTIQRTQQEDSAVYLCASSLAGPPPQHFGDGTRLSIL.

This clonotype was observed at least ten times. V is TRBV29-1 and J is TRBJ1-2; D uncertain. The CDR3 is 13 amino acids. Germline values: CDR1 SQVTM, CDR2 ANQGSEA. V lost 7 bases, J lost 0 bases, and 12 bases lay in between. In DNA form, the CDR3 reads TGCAGCGATGTGGGTCCGCCTAACTATGGCTACACCTTC. Residues: CSDVGPPNYGYTF.